Presented here are 21 T cell receptor beta chains from one specimen sequenced in a study of blood T cell repertoires in COVID-19. TCRdb's copy holds only in-frame clones and misses some; the assay was immunoSEQ multiplex PCR. The sample includes 90,000 to 100,000 clones, about 84% of them seen just once. Sample: peripheral blood. All receptors come from a woman over 75 with acute or convalescent COVID-19.

This chain joins TRBV6-5 and TRBJ2-7; D is possibly TRBD1 (5 bases). V shed 6 bases and J shed 2 bases, with 14 bases lying between them. This CDR3 has 14 residues. The germline V gene has CDR1 MNHEY and CDR2 SVGAGI. The CDR3 loop is CASRDADRAYEQYF. DNA of the CDR3: TGTGCCAGCAGAGACGCCGACAGAGCCTACGAGCAGTACTTC.

The chain employs TRBV5-4 and TRBJ2-3; D is undetermined. V lost 2 bases to trimming and J lost 7 bases, with 14 bases between them. CDR1 and CDR2 (germline): SGHNT, YYREEE (reference sequence). The CDR3 covers 14 residues. CDR3 DNA sequence: TGTGCCAGCAGCTTCGGGTCCCGCCAGAATACGCAGTATTTT. This translates into CASSFGSRQNTQYF.

V and J are TRBV6-1 and TRBJ1-5; 10 bases map to TRBD1. Germline CDR1 is MNHNS and CDR2 is SASEGT. The CDR3 runs 16 residues. The trim removed 4 bases at V and 1 base at J, leaving 4 bases unmatched. CDR3 DNA sequence: TGTGCCAGCAGTGGGGGACAGGGGAAGAGCAATCAGCCCCAGCATTTT. This sequence encodes CASSGGQGKSNQPQHF.

This clone is a singleton in its sample. V gene TRBV5-6 combines with J gene TRBJ2-3; TRBD1 agrees at 10 bases. Looked up from germline, CDR1 is SGHDT and CDR2 is YYEEEE. The junction had 10 bases not matched to a gene; V was cut back by 5 bases and J by 4 bases. The CDR3 sequence is 16 residues long. As DNA, the CDR3 is TGTGCCAGCAGTCTCCCGGGACAGGGGTTTCCAGATACGCAGTATTTT. Amino acids: CASSLPGQGFPDTQYF.

The chain links TRBV5-4 to TRBJ1-1, with a tentative D call TRBD1 (5 bases). This CDR3 has 12 residues. Germline V gene lookup returns CDR1 SGHNT and CDR2 YYREEE (reference sequence). Trimming shortened V by 0 bases and J by 10 bases, and 10 bases separated the two germline ends. CDR3: CASSLEGRGAFF. DNA of the CDR3: TGTGCCAGCAGCTTGGAGGGGCGCGGAGCTTTCTTT.

V gene TRBV27 combines with J gene TRBJ1-4; D remains unclear. The CDR3 extends over 15 amino acids. The germline gives CDR1 MNHEY, CDR2 SMNVEV (reference sequence). Trimming removed 0 bases from V and 8 bases from J, with 13 bases in between. CDR3 nucleotides: TGTGCCAGCAGTTTATCGGGTAGCCTCTGGGAAAAACTGTTTTTT. It translates to CASSLSGSLWEKLFF.

This clone has ten or more counts. The same CDR3 can be traced to other DNA sequences in this sample. The J gene is TRBJ1-1, the V gene TRBV5-1; the match to TRBD1 covers 8 bases. Unmatched junction bases numbered 3, after V lost 0 bases and J lost 5 bases. Germline CDR1 and CDR2: SGHRS and YFSETQ. This CDR3 is 14 amino acids long. The CDR3 nucleotides are TGCGCCAGCAGCTTGGTCCAGGGGGCGACTGAAGCTTTCTTT. Residues: CASSLVQGATEAFF.

The genes are TRBV3-1 (or the pseudogene TRBV3-2) and TRBJ1-2, with a weak D call TRBD1 (5 bases). The CDR3 has 16 amino acids. Germline CDR1 LGHDT, CDR2 YNNKEL (reference sequence). Trimming took 0 bases from V and 4 from J, leaving 15 bases between them. CDR3 in DNA: TGTGCCAGCAGCCAAGATTCAGGGACTTACGGCTATGGCTACACCTTC. It is translated as CASSQDSGTYGYGYTF.

The chain uses TRBV29-1 and TRBJ1-3; 8 bases match TRBD1. This CDR3 comprises 15 residues. With 7 bases clipped from V and 4 bases from J, the junction kept 12 bases outside the gene matches. Per germline, CDR1 SQVTM and CDR2 ANQGSEA. DNA for the CDR3: TGCAGCGCATCCGGGACAGGCAACTCCGGAAACACCATATATTTT. It encodes CSASGTGNSGNTIYF.

Concerning this clone itself: The same CDR3 also results from other DNA sequences found in this sample. The chain carries TRBV28 and TRBJ1-2; TRBD1 matches 9 bases. The CDR3 loop spans 13 amino acids. CDR1 and CDR2 (germline): MDHEN, SYDVKM. J was trimmed by 7 bases and V by 2 bases; bases with no gene match: 2. CDR3 sequence reads: CASSLPGQGGYTF. The CDR3 DNA follows: TGTGCCAGCAGTTTACCGGGACAGGGTGGCTACACCTTC.

This clone was detected once. The rearrangement links TRBV5-1 to TRBJ1-1; perhaps TRBD1 as D (5 bases). The CDR3 has 17 residues. Germline values: CDR1 SGHRS, CDR2 YFSETQ. V lost 0 bases and J lost 0, with 15 bases in between. The CDR3 sequence is CASSLVGGGGVNTEAFF. In DNA, the CDR3 is TGCGCCAGCAGCTTGGTGGGCGGCGGAGGGGTGAACACTGAAGCTTTCTTT.

This clone was seen a single time. The rearrangement uses TRBV27 and TRBJ1-6; 9 bases line up with TRBD1. This CDR3 spans 15 amino acids. Germline lookup yields CDR1 MNHEY and CDR2 SMNVEV (reference sequence). V shed 6 bases and J 10 bases; nucleotides not matched to a gene: 10. The CDR3 sequence is CASSPGQGGYSPLHF. CDR3 nucleotide sequence: TGTGCCAGCAGCCCGGGACAGGGAGGATACTCACCCCTCCACTTT.

Notes on this clone: One end of the junction varies from germline; a read error may be responsible. The rearrangement links TRBV18 to TRBJ1-3, with 7 bases that match TRBD1. The germline CDR1 and CDR2 sequences are KGHSH and LQKENI. The CDR3 length is 21 residues. CDR3 bases: TGTGTCAGCTCATACGGGTGGGACAGTCCATACTCGGAGAATCCTGGAAACACCATATATTTT. This codes for CVSSYGWDSPYSENPGNTIYF.

The chain uses TRBV5-4 and TRBJ1-3; possible D gene TRBD1, 6 bases. The length of the CDR3 is 16 residues. The V end was cut by 1 base, the J end by 5 bases, with 16 bases between. Germline CDR1 reads SGHNT; CDR2 reads YYREEE (reference sequence). The CDR3 reads CASSLKGEIPRNTIYF. The CDR3, as DNA: TGTGCCAGCAGCTTGAAGGGGGAAATTCCCAGAAACACCATATATTTT.

The CDR3 protein is CASSPRDSLLNTEAFF. In nucleotides, the CDR3 is TGTGCCAGTAGTCCCAGGGACAGCCTCTTAAACACTGAAGCTTTCTTT. The chain employs TRBV19 and TRBJ1-1, with 7 positions matching TRBD1. The CDR3 runs to 16 residues. Trimming at V came to 5 bases and at J to 2 bases, leaving 11 bases not matched to a gene. The germline CDR1 and CDR2 sequences are LNHDA and SQIVND (reference sequence).

The V call is TRBV7-2, the J call TRBJ2-5, with a weak D call TRBD2 (6 bases). The V gene lost 5 bases and the J gene lost 5 bases, with 21 bases spanning the gap. Looked up from germline, CDR1 is SGHTA and CDR2 is FQGNSA. The CDR3 is made up of 16 amino acids. The CDR3 region is CASSTHRWAGGETQYF. The CDR3, as DNA: TGTGCCAGCAGCACCCACCGGTGGGCAGGAGGGGAGACCCAGTACTTC.

J is TRBJ2-1 and V is TRBV6-2 or TRBV6-3; D might be TRBD2 (6 bases). V was cut by 3 bases and J by 7 bases, with 7 bases left in between. The CDR3 runs 12 residues. Per germline, CDR1 MNHEY and CDR2 SVGEGT. The CDR3 DNA sequence: TGTGCCAGCAGTTATAGCGGAAATGAGCAGTTCTTC. Amino acid sequence: CASSYSGNEQFF.

The chain employs TRBV6-2 or TRBV6-3 and TRBJ2-5; TRBD1 is a possible D gene (5 bases). V was cut by 3 bases and J by 7 bases, with 12 bases left in between. The CDR3 consists of 13 residues. Germline V CDR1 and CDR2: MNHEY, SVGEGT. As DNA, the CDR3 is TGTGCCAGCAGTTATTTTCCCCAGGGGACCCAGTACTTC. Amino acids: CASSYFPQGTQYF.

The V call is TRBV13, the J call TRBJ2-1; perhaps TRBD1 as D (5 bases). This CDR3 has 15 residues. The V end lost 4 bases, the J end lost 9 bases, and 19 bases lay between the germline ends. The germline gives CDR1 PRHDT, CDR2 FYEKMQ (reference sequence). CDR3 loop: CASSSTGIGNFEQFF. DNA for the CDR3: TGTGCCAGCAGCTCCACAGGCATAGGGAATTTTGAGCAGTTCTTC.

This chain joins TRBV6-6 and TRBJ1-1; 12 nucleotides line up with TRBD1. V lost 5 bases and J lost 9; bases outside the gene matches: 13. The CDR3 is 16 residues long. Germline V lookup: CDR1 MNHNY, CDR2 SVGAGI (reference sequence). CDR3 in DNA: TGTGCCAGCAGTCCAATCATTACGGGACAGGGGGCCCAAGCTTTCTTT. It translates to CASSPIITGQGAQAFF.

The chain combines TRBV29-1 with TRBJ2-5; the D gene is possibly TRBD2 (6 bases). CDR1 and CDR2 from the germline V gene are SQVTM and ANQGSEA. The CDR3 loop spans 13 amino acids. V lost 7 bases and J lost 4, with 16 bases in between. For the CDR3, the DNA is TGCAGCGGCAGGGCGGGGAGCGCAGAGACCCAGTACTTC. This translates into CSGRAGSAETQYF. The whole variable domain, remainder taken from reference TRBV29-1 and TRBJ2-5, is SAVISQKPSRDICQRGTSLTIQCQVDSQVTMMFWYRQQPGQSLTLIATANQGSEATYESGFVIDKFPISRPNLTFSTLTVSNMSPEDSSIYLCSGRAGSAETQYFGPGTRLLVL.